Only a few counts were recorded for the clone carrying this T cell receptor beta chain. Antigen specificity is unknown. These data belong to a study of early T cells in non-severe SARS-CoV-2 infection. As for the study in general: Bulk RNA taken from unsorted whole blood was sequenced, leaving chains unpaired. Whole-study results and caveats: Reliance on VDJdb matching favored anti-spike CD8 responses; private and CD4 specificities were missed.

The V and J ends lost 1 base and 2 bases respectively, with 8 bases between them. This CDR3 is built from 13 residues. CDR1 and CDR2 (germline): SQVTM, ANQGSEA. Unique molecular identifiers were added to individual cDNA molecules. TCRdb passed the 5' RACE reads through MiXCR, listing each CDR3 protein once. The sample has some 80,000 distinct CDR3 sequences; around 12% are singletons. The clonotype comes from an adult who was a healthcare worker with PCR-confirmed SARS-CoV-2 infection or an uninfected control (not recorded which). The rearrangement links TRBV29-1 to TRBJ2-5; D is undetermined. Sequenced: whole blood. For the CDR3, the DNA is TGCAGCGTTGAAGGTTACGGGCAAGAGACCCAGTACTTC. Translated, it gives CSVEGYGQETQYF.